This TCR beta chain was sequenced during a study of radiotherapy plus CTLA-4 blockade in lung cancer. On the study more broadly: Patients showed objective responses in 15% to 20% of cases and disease control in under 35%.

Study results and caveats: Following radiotherapy plus ipilimumab, tumor-derived TCR clones expanded in the blood. Among reported predictors of response, early blood T cell clone dynamics with interferon-beta performed best.

Points on this clone: Antigen specificity is unknown.

There are 14 residues in the CDR3. Trimming pared 4 bases from V and 0 bases from J, leaving 10 bases between. Germline V gene data show CDR1 as SNHLY and CDR2 as FYNNEI. Participants had chemo-refractory metastatic non-small-cell lung cancer and were treated with focal radiation plus ipilimumab CTLA-4 blockade. Clones were read by immunoSEQ multiplex PCR, and TCRdb kept only the in-frame ones, dropping some. The sample includes tens of thousands of clones, around three quarters seen only once; the top ten take 16%. The V gene is TRBV2, the J gene TRBJ2-7; D is unclear. This receptor was identified in a human donor with non-small cell lung cancer that progressed on radiotherapy plus ipilimumab. This material consisted of peripheral blood, taken from a patient treated with radiotherapy plus ipilimumab. The CDR3 region has the DNA TGTGCCAGCAGTGTGGTGGGCGGCTCCTACGAGCAGTACTTC. Its translation: CASSVVGGSYEQYF.